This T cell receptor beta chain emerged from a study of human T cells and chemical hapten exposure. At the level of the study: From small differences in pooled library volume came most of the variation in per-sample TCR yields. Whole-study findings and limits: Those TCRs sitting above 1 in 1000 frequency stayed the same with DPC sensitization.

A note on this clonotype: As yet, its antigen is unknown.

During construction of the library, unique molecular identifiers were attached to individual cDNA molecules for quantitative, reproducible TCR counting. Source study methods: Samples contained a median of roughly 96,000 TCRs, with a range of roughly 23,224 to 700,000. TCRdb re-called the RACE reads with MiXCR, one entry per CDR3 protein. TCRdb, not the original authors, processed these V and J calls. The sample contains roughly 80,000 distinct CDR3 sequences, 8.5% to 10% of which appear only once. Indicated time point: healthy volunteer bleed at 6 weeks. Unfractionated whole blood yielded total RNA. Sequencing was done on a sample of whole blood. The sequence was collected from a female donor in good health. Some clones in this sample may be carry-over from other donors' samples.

CDR3 sequence reads: CASSLGGGRAEAFF. The CDR3 DNA sequence: TGTGCCAGCAGCTTAGGGGGGGGAAGGGCTGAAGCTTTCTTT. The chain joins TRBV7-2 to TRBJ1-1, with D perhaps matching TRBD1 (5 bases). The germline V gene has CDR1 SGHTA and CDR2 FQGNSA. V lost 1 base and J 6 bases, leaving 12 bases between the germline ends. CDR3 length: 14 residues.